This T cell receptor beta chain was sequenced for a study of radiotherapy plus CTLA-4 blockade in lung cancer. Whole-study context: Objective responses emerged in 15% to 20% of patients, and roughly 30% attained disease control.

Chemo-refractory metastatic non-small-cell lung cancer patients received focal radiation with ipilimumab CTLA-4 blockade. This CDR3 is 16 amino acids long. CDR1 and CDR2 (germline): SGHAT, FQDESV (reference sequence). The ends lost 5 bases at V and 6 bases at J; junction bases unmatched: 12. Study-wide findings and caveats: Following radiotherapy plus ipilimumab, tumor-derived TCR clones expanded in the blood.

TCRdb keeps only in-frame clones here, not all; method: immunoSEQ multiplex PCR. The sample yields tens of thousands of clones, 60% to 80% seen once. Concerning this clone: What it recognizes is unknown.

This material consisted of peripheral blood, taken from a patient treated with radiotherapy plus ipilimumab. The chain uses TRBV11-1 and TRBJ1-1; TRBD1 agrees at 10 bases. The receptor was derived from a human donor with non-small cell lung cancer whose response to radiotherapy plus ipilimumab could not be evaluated. In nucleotides, the CDR3 is TGTGCCAGCAGCCCGCGGGACAGGGGTTTTTCGGCTGAAGCTTTCTTT. It codes for CASSPRDRGFSAEAFF.